Shown below are 8 T cell receptor beta chains from a single sample sequenced in a study of monozygotic twins with inflammatory bowel disease. TCRdb re-called the 5' RACE reads; one entry per CDR3 protein, DNA not given. The sample has approximately 150,000 distinct CDR3 sequences. Material for sequencing was blood. Receptors originate from a human donor with ulcerative colitis or Crohn's disease, or a healthy co-twin of an affected twin (not recorded which).

This chain joins TRBV5-1 and TRBJ1-4; without DNA, the TCRdb call of TRBD1 cannot be checked. The CDR3 is 17 residues long. CDR1 SGHRS and CDR2 YFSETQ come from the germline V gene. CDR3 amino acids: CASSLAAGGRGNEKLFF. The complete variable domain, with remaining parts taken from reference TRBV5-1 and TRBJ1-4, reads KAGVTQTPRYLIKTRGQQVTLSCSPISGHRSVSWYQQTPGQGLQFLFEYFSETQRNKGNFPGRFSGRQFSNSRSEMNVSTLELGDSALYLCASSLAAGGRGNEKLFFGSGTQLSVL.

The V call is TRBV6-2 or TRBV6-3, the J call TRBJ2-2. This CDR3 region has 12 residues. Germline CDR1 reads MNHEY; CDR2 reads SVGEGT. The CDR3 sequence: CASSRATGELFF.

This chain links TRBV20-1 with TRBJ1-2; as DNA is missing, the TRBD1 call by TCRdb cannot be tested. CDR3 length equals 17 residues. Germline CDR1 reads DFQATT; CDR2 reads SNEGSKA (reference sequence). This chain's CDR3 is CSAFSNRGTGGYYGYTF.

The rearrangement uses TRBV6-1 and TRBJ2-1; TCRdb's D call of TRBD1 is untestable without DNA. The CDR3 loop spans 13 amino acids. The germline CDR1 and CDR2 sequences are MNHNS and SASEGT. CDR3 loop: CASERGSTGGQFF.

The chain carries TRBV29-1 and TRBJ1-4; there is no DNA to check the TCRdb D call of TRBD1. Germline values: CDR1 SQVTM, CDR2 ANQGSEA. CDR3 length: 13 amino acids. CDR3 sequence: CSVGGTENEKLFF. The full variable domain, completed using reference TRBV29-1 and TRBJ1-4, is SAVISQKPSRDICQRGTSLTIQCQVDSQVTMMFWYRQQPGQSLTLIATANQGSEATYESGFVIDKFPISRPNLTFSTLTVSNMSPEDSSIYLCSVGGTENEKLFFGSGTQLSVL.

This chain uses TRBV20-1 with TRBJ2-3; TCRdb indicates TRBD2, and absent DNA this call remains unverified. Per germline, CDR1 DFQATT and CDR2 SNEGSKA (reference sequence). There are 16 residues in the CDR3. CDR3 region: CSARTSGGLSRDTQYF.

The rearrangement links TRBV11-2 to TRBJ2-2. The CDR3 contains 15 residues. CDR1 is SGHAT and CDR2 is FQNNGV in the germline V gene. This CDR3 is CASSLEGLGQLSLFF.

The chain is built from TRBV20-1 and TRBJ1-3; TCRdb's D call of TRBD1 is untestable without DNA. The CDR3 has 15 amino acids. The germline V gene encodes CDR1 DFQATT and CDR2 SNEGSKA (reference sequence). CDR3 loop: CSASGDRDSGNTIYF.